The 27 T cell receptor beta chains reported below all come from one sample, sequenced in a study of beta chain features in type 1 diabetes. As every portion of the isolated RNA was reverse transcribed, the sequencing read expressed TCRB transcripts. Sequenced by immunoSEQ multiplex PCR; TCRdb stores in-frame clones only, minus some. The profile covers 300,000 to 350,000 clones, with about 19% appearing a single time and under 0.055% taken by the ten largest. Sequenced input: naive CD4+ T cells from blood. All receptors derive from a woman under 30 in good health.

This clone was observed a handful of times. The CDR3 DNA is TGCAGCGGGAGGGAGGGAAGCTATGGCTACACCTTC. This translates into CSGREGSYGYTF. This rearrangement joins TRBV29-1 to TRBJ1-2, with D unclear. This CDR3 region has 12 residues. V was shortened by 7 bases and J by 4 bases, with 13 bases between the two germline ends. Germline V gene sequence: CDR1 SQVTM, CDR2 ANQGSEA.

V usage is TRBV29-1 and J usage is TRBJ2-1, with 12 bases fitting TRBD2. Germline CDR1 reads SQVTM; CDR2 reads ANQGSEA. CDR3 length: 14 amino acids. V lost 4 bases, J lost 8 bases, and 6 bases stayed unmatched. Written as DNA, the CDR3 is TGCAGCGTTGCTTCTAGCGGGAGGGCCTATGAGCAGTTCTTC. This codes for CSVASSGRAYEQFF.

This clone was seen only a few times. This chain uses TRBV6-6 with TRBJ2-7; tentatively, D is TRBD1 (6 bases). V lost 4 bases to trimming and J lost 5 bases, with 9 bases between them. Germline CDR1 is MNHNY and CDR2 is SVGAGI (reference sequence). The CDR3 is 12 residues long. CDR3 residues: CASSFHRDEQYF. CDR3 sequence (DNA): TGTGCCAGCAGTTTCCACAGGGACGAGCAGTACTTC.

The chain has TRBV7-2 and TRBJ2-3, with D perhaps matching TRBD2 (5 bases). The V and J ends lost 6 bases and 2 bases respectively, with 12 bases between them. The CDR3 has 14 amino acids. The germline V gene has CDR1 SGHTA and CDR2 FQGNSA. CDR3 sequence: CASRGAGSTDTQYF. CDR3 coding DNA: TGTGCCAGCAGGGGCGCGGGCTCCACAGATACGCAGTATTTT.

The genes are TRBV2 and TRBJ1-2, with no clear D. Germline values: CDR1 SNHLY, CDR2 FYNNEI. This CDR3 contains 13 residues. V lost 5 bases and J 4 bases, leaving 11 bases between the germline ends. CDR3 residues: CASSFQIPYGYTF. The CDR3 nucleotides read TGTGCCAGCAGTTTTCAGATTCCCTATGGCTACACCTTC. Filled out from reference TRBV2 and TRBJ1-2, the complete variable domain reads EPEVTQTPSHQVTQMGQEVILRCVPISNHLYFYWYRQILGQKVEFLVSFYNNEISEKSEIFDDQFSVERPDGSNFTLKIRSTKLEDSAMYFCASSFQIPYGYTFGSGTRLTVV.

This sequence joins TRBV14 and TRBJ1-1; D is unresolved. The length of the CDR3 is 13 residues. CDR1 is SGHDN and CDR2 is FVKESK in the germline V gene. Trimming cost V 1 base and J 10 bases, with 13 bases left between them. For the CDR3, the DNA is TGTGCCAGCAGCCAAGGGGCGACGCGGGCAGCTTTCTTT. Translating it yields CASSQGATRAAFF.

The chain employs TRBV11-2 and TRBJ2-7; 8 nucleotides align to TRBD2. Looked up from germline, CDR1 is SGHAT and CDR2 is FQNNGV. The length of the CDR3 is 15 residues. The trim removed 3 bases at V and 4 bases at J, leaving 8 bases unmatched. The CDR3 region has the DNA TGTGCCAGCAGCTTGGCGGGGACTAGTACTTACGAGCAGTACTTC. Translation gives CASSLAGTSTYEQYF. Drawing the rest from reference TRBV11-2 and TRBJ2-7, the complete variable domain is EAGVAQSPRYKIIEKRQSVAFWCNPISGHATLYWYQQILGQGPKLLIQFQNNGVVDDSQLPKDRFSAERLKGVDSTLKIQPAKLEDSAVYLCASSLAGTSTYEQYFGPGTRLTVT.

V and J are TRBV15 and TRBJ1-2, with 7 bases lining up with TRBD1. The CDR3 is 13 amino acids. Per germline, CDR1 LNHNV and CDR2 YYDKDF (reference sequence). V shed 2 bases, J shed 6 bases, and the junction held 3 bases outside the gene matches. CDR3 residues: CATSRRQGDGYTF. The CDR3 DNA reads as TGTGCCACCAGCAGACGACAGGGAGATGGCTACACCTTC.

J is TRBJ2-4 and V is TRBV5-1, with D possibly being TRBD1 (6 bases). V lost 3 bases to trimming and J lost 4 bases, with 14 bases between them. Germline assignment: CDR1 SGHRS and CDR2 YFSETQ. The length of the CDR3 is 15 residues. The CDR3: CASSSLTGTKNIQYF. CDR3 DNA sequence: TGCGCCAGCAGCTCTTTAACCGGGACAAAAAACATTCAGTACTTC.

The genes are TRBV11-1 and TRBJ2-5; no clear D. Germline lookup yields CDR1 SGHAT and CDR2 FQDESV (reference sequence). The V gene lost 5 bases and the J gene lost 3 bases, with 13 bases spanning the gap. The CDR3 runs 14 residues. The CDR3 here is CASSPISREETQYF. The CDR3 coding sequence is TGTGCCAGCAGCCCGATCTCTAGAGAAGAGACCCAGTACTTC.

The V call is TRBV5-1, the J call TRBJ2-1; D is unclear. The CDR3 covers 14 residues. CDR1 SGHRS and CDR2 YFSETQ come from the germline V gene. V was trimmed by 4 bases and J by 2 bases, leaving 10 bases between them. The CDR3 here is CASSLPDPYNEQFF. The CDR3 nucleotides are TGCGCCAGCAGCCTACCTGATCCCTACAATGAGCAGTTCTTC. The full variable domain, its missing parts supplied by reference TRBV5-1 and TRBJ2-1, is KAGVTQTPRYLIKTRGQQVTLSCSPISGHRSVSWYQQTPGQGLQFLFEYFSETQRNKGNFPGRFSGRQFSNSRSEMNVSTLELGDSALYLCASSLPDPYNEQFFGPGTRLTVL.

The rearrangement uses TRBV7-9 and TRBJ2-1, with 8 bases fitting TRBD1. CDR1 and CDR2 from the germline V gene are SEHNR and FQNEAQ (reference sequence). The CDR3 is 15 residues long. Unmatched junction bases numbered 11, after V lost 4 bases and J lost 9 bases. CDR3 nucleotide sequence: TGTGCCAGCAGCTCGGGGCAGGGGGCTAAGGGTGAGCAGTTCTTC. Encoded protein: CASSSGQGAKGEQFF.

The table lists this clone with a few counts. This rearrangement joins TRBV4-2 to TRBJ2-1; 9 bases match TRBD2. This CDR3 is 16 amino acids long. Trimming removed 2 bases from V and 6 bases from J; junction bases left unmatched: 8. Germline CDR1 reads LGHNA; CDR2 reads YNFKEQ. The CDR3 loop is CASSQKGGRESNEQFF. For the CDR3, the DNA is TGTGCCAGCAGCCAAAAGGGCGGGAGGGAGAGCAATGAGCAGTTCTTC.

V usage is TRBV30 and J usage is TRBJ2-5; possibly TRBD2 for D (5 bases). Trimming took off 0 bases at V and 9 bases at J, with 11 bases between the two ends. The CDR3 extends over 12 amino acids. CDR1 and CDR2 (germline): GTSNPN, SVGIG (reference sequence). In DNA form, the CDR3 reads TGTGCCTGGAGTGTACCTCAGGAGGCCCAGTACTTC. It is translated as CAWSVPQEAQYF.

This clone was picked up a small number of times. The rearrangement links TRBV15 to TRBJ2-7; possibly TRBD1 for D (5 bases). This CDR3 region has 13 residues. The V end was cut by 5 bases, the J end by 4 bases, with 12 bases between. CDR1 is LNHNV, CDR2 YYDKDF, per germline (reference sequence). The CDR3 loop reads CATSWQGRYEQYF. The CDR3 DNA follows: TGTGCCACCAGCTGGCAGGGAAGGTACGAGCAGTACTTC.

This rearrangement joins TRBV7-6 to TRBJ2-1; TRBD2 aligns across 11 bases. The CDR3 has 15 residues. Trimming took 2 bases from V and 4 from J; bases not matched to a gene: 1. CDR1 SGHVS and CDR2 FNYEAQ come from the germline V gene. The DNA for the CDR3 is TGTGCCAGCAGCTTATCTAGCGGGAGGTACAATGAGCAGTTCTTC. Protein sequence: CASSLSSGRYNEQFF.

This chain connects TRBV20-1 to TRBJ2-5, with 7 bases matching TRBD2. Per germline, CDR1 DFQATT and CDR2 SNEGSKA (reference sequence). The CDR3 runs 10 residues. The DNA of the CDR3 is TGCAGCGCGGGGGAAGAGACCCAGTACTTC. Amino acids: CSAGEETQYF.

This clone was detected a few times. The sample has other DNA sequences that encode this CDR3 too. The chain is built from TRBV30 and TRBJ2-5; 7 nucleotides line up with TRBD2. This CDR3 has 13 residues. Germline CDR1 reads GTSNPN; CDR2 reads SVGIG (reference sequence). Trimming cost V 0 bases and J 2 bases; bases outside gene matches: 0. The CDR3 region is CAWSVGGQETQYF. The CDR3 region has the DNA TGTGCCTGGAGTGTCGGGGGGCAAGAGACCCAGTACTTC.

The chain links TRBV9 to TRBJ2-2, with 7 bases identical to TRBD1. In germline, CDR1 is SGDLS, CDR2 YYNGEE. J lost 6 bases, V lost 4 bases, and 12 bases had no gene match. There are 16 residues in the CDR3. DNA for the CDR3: TGTGCCAGCAGCCTCCGACAGGGTAAAGAATCCGGGGAGCTGTTTTTT. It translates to CASSLRQGKESGELFF.

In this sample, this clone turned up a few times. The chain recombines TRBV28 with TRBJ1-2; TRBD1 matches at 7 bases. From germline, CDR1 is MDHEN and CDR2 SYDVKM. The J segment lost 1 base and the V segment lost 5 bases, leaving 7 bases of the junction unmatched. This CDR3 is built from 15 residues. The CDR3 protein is CASSPPDRINYGYTF. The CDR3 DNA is TGTGCCAGCAGTCCGCCGGACAGGATTAACTATGGCTACACCTTC.

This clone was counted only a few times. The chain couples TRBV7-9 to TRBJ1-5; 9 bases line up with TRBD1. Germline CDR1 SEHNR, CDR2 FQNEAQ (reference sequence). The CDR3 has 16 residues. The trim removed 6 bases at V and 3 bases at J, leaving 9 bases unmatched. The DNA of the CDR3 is TGTGCCAGCAGTGATCCGGGACAGGGCTCCAATCAGCCCCAGCATTTT. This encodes CASSDPGQGSNQPQHF.

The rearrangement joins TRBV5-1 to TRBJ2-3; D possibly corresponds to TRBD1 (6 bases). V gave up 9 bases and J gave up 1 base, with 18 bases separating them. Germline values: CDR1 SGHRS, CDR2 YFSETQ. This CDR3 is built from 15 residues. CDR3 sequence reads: CATLDGRGGTDTQYF. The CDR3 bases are TGCGCCACCCTTGATGGCAGGGGCGGCACAGATACGCAGTATTTT.

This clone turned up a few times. The DNA of the CDR3 is TGTGCCAGCAGTCCTTGGACAAATCTGGCATATGGCTACACCTTC. It encodes CASSPWTNLAYGYTF. The gene calls are TRBV6-5 and TRBJ1-2; D is possibly TRBD1 (5 bases). Germline V CDR1 and CDR2: MNHEY, SVGAGI. The CDR3 totals 15 residues. V shed 5 bases and J shed 5 bases, with 18 bases lying between them.

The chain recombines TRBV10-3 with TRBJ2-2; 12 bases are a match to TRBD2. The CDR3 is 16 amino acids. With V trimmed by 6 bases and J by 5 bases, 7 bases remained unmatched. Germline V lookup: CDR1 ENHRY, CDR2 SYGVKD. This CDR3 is CAISRPTSGGTGELFF. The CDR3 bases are TGTGCCATCAGCCGACCTACTAGCGGGGGGACCGGGGAGCTGTTTTTT.

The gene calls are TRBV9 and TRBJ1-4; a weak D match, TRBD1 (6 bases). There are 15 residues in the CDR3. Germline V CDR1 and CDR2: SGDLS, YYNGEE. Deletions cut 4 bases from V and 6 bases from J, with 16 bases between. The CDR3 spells CASSLPGTWDEKLFF. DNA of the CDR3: TGTGCCAGCAGCCTCCCCGGGACATGGGATGAAAAACTGTTTTTT.

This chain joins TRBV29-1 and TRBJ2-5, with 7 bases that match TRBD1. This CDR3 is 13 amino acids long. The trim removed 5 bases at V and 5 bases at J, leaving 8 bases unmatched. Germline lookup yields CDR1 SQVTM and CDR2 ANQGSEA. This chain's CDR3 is CSVLPDRVETQYF. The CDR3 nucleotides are TGCAGCGTTCTCCCCGACAGGGTTGAGACCCAGTACTTC.

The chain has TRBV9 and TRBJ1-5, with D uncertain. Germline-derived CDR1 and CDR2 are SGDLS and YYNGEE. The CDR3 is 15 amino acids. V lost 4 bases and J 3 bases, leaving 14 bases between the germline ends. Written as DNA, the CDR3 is TGTGCCAGCAGCCCAGCCGCCGGGATCAATCAGCCCCAGCATTTT. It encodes CASSPAAGINQPQHF.